This record covers a single T cell receptor beta chain. Its antigen is unknown. CDR1 is GTSNPN, CDR2 SVGIG, per germline (reference sequence). Germline trimming cut 2 bases from V and 3 bases from J; bases unmatched to any gene: 0. This CDR3 contains 13 residues. This specimen comes from a study of glioma-infiltrating T cells after dendritic cell vaccination. Study-level information: Autologous tumor lysate was loaded overnight onto monocyte-derived dendritic cells grown approximately 7 days with IL-4 and GM-CSF.

The immunoSEQ assay amplified TCRB CDR3 from up to roughly 2 ug DNA. The repertoire was sequenced with immunoSEQ multiplex PCR; TCRdb's copy has only in-frame clones and lacks some. This table holds 100,000 or so clones, around 90% found once. Study-level points and caveats: Higher TCR clonality did not directly relate to longer survival.

Indicated time point: after dendritic cell vaccination, including at tumor progression/relapse. The clonotype was recovered from a human donor with glioblastoma. The sample here was blood, taken after dendritic cell vaccination. The V and J genes are TRBV30 and TRBJ1-5; 8 bases align to TRBD1. CDR3 sequence reads: CAWSQGANQPQHF. CDR3 sequence (DNA): TGTGCCTGGAGTCAGGGGGCCAATCAGCCCCAGCATTTT.